The entry below gives a single T cell receptor beta chain sequence along with its context. The sample originates from a study of blood T cells in healthy people across ages. It was with a sample-barcoded 5' primer and a J-beta primer mix that a second PCR of about 6 to 12 cycles was run. Each TCR beta cDNA got a 12-nucleotide random molecular identifier. TCRdb reprocessed the 5' RACE reads with MiXCR, giving one entry per CDR3 protein. Among about 1.5 million distinct CDR3 sequences listed, about 42% were seen once. Sequencing input: blood. The TCR comes from a woman between 18 and 29 years old in good health.

CDR3 coding DNA: TGTGCCAGCAGCCAATATGCGCGGACTAGCGGGAGGCGGAACACAGATACGCAGTATTTT. Its protein product is CASSQYARTSGRRNTDTQYF. The rearrangement links TRBV14 to TRBJ2-3, with 14 bases matching TRBD2. The germline CDR1 and CDR2 sequences are SGHDN and FVKESK. The CDR3 is made up of 20 amino acids. J lost 2 bases, V lost 2 bases, and 12 bases had no gene match.